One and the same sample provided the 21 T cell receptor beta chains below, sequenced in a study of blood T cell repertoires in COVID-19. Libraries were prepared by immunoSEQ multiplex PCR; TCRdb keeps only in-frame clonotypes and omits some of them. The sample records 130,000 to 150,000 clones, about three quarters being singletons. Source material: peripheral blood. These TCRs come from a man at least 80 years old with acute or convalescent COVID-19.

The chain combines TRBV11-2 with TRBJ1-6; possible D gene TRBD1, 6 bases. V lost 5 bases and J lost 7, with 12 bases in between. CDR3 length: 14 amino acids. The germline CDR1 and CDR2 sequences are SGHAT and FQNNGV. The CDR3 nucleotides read TGTGCCAGCAGCGTGGACAGCCCGAATTCACCCCTCCACTTT. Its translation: CASSVDSPNSPLHF.

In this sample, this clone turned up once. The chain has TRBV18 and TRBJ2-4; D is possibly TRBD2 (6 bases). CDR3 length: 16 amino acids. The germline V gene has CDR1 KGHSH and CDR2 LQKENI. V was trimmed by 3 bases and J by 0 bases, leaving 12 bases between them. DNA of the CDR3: TGTGCCAGCTCACCGGGACTTACCTTAGCCAAAAACATTCAGTACTTC. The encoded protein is CASSPGLTLAKNIQYF.

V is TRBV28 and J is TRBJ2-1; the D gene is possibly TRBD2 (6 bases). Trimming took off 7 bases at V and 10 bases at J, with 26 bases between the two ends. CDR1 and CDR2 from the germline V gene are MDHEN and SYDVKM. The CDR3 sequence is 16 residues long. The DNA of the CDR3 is TGTGCCAGCACCCCGTTGGGCCCCGTACTAGCCTCCGAGCAGTTCTTC. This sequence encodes CASTPLGPVLASEQFF.

CDR3 DNA sequence: TGTGCCAGCAGTGACCGGGGACACCTAGAGACCCAGTACTTC. Protein product: CASSDRGHLETQYF. The rearrangement uses TRBV6-1 and TRBJ2-5; a weak D match, TRBD1 (6 bases). V was clipped by 3 bases and J by 4 bases, with 12 bases between them. Germline V lookup: CDR1 MNHNS, CDR2 SASEGT. CDR3 length: 14 amino acids.

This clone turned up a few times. The CDR3 DNA follows: TGTGCCAGCAGCTCCCAAGGGGTGAACACTGAAGCTTTCTTT. Encoded protein: CASSSQGVNTEAFF. The V and J genes are TRBV7-2 and TRBJ1-1; possibly TRBD1 for D (5 bases). The V end was cut by 4 bases, the J end by 0 bases, with 9 bases between. Germline V lookup: CDR1 SGHTA, CDR2 FQGNSA. This CDR3 has 14 residues.

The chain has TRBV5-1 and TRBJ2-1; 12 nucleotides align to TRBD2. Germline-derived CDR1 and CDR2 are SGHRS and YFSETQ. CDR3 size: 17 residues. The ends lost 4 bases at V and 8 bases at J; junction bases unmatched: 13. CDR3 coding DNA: TGCGCCAGCAGCATACAATCTAGCGGGGGGGCCTTAGATGAGCAGTTCTTC. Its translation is CASSIQSSGGALDEQFF.

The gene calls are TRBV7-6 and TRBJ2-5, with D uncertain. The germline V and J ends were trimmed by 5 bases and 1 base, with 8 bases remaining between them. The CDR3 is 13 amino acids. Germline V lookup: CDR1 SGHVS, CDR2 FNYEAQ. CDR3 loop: CASSPLFQETQYF. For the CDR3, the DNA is TGTGCCAGCAGCCCCTTATTCCAAGAGACCCAGTACTTC.

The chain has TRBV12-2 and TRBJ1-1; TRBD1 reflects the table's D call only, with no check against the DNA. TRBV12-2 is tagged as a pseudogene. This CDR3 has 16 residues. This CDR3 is CASRLVSGQENTEAFF. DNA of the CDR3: TGTGCAAGTCGCTTAGTGTCGGGACAGGAGAACACTGAAGCTTTCTTT.

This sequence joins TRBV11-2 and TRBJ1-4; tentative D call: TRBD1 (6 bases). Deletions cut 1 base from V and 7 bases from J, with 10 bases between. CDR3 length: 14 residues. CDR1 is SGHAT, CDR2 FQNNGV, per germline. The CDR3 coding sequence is TGTGCCAGCAGCTTAGGCCGAGGGGGTGAAAAACTGTTTTTT. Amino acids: CASSLGRGGEKLFF.

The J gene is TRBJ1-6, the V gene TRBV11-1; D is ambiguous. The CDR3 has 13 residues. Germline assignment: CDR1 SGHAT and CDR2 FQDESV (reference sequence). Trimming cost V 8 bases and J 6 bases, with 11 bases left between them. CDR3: CASGSGFNSPLHF. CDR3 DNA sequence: TGTGCCAGCGGTTCCGGGTTTAATTCACCCCTCCACTTT.

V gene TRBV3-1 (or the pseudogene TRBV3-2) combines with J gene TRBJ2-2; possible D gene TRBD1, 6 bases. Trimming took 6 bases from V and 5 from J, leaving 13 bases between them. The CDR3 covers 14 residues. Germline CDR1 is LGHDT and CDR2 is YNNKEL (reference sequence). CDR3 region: CASRRTEGTGELFF. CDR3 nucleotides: TGTGCCAGCAGAAGGACAGAGGGAACCGGGGAGCTGTTTTTT.

The CDR3 DNA follows: TGTGCCAGTAGTAAAAGGGGTCCAACTAATGAAAAACTGTTTTTT. Translation gives CASSKRGPTNEKLFF. The chain joins TRBV19 to TRBJ1-4, with a tentative D call TRBD1 (5 bases). Trimming removed 4 bases at V and 0 bases at J, with 9 bases between. The length of the CDR3 is 15 residues. CDR1 and CDR2 (germline): LNHDA, SQIVND (reference sequence).

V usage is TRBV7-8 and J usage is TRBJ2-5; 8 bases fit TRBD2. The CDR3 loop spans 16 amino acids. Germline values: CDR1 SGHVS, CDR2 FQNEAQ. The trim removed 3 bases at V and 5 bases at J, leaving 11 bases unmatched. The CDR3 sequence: CASSFFRSGAGETQYF. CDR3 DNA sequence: TGTGCCAGCAGCTTTTTTCGTAGCGGGGCGGGCGAGACCCAGTACTTC.

As DNA, the CDR3 is TGTGCCAGCAGCCCCGGATTTAACAGGGGAGCTTTCTTT. Protein: CASSPGFNRGAFF. The chain recombines TRBV7-6 with TRBJ1-1; 7 positions match TRBD1. CDR1 and CDR2 (germline): SGHVS, FNYEAQ. The CDR3 is 13 amino acids. Losses at the gene ends were 5 bases for V and 10 bases for J; bases not matched to a gene: 10.

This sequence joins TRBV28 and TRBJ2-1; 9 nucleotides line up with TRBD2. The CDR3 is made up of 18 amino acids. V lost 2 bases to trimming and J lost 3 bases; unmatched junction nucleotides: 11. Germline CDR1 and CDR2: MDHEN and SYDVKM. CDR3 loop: CASSLVPIAGGYYNEQFF. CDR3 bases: TGTGCCAGCAGTTTAGTTCCTATTGCGGGGGGGTACTACAATGAGCAGTTCTTC.

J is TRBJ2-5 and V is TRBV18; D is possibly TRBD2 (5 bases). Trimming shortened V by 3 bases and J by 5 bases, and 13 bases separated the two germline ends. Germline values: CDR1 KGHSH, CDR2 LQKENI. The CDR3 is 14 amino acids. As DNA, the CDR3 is TGTGCCAGCTCACCGAAGGACTCGGGGGAGACCCAGTACTTC. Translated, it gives CASSPKDSGETQYF.

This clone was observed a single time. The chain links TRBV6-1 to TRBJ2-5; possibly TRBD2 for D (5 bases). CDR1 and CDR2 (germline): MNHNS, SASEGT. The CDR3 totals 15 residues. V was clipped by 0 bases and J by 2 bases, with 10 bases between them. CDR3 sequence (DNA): TGTGCCAGCAGTGAAGCGCTTAGGACTCAAGAGACCCAGTACTTC. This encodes CASSEALRTQETQYF.

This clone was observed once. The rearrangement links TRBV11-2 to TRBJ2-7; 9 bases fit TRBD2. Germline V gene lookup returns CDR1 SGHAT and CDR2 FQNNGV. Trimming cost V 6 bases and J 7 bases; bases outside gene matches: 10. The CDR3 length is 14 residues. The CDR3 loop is CASSPRGGQGEQYF. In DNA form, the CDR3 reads TGTGCCAGCAGTCCGCGGGGGGGCCAGGGTGAGCAGTACTTC.

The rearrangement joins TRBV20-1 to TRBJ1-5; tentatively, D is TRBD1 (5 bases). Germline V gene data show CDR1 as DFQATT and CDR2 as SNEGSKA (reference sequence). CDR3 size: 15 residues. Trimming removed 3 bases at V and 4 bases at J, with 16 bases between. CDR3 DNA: TGCAGTGCTAGTAAGACAGTGGTGATGAATCAGCCCCAGCATTTT. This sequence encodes CSASKTVVMNQPQHF.

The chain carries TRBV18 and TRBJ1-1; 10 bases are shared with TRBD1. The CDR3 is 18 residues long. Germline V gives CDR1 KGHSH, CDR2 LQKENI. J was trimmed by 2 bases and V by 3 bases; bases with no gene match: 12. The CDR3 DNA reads TGTGCCAGCTCACCCAGCCGACAGGGGGCTATCCTTAACACTGAAGCTTTCTTT. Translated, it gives CASSPSRQGAILNTEAFF.

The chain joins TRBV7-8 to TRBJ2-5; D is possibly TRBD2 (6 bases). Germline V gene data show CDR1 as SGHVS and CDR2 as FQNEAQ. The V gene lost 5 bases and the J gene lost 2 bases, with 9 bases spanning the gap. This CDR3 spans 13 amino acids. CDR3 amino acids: CASSRDFQETQYF. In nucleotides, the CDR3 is TGTGCCAGCAGCAGGGACTTTCAAGAGACCCAGTACTTC.